This TCR beta chain was captured by sequencing in a study of blood T cells in healthy people across ages (dated by TCRdb to 2013 to 2016). For the wider study: Template switching captured roughly one uniquely barcoded TCR beta cDNA molecule per two T cells in model experiments. Two additional independent replicas of 1 million unique cDNA reads from the same blood draw were analyzed for two donors (one aged 18 to 30 and one aged 80 or older). Donors of different ages were randomly distributed across sequencing lanes to avoid experimental bias. The study measured age-related changes in TCR beta repertoire diversity using deep sequencing normalized with unique cDNA molecular identifiers. The donors were split into four age groups: young (average around 16 years), middle-aged (39), aged (more than 60) and long-lived (roughly 80). Results and caveats for the whole study, not just this receptor: Bulk unsorted PBMC profiling prevented conclusive comparison of naive and antigen-experienced compartments. Estimates of total diversity from one million sequenced T cells were regarded as lower bounds and underestimates. As age increased, observed TCR beta diversity per million T cells dropped in a roughly linear way, and a significant reduction was already evident by age about 36. A strong correlation was found between observed TCR beta diversity and the percentage of naive T cells measured by flow cytometry. Donor CMV infection status was unknown, potentially confounding age-related changes in expanded clonotypes. Compared with the aged group, more naive CD4+ T cells, fewer expanded clones and increased TCR diversity were shown by the long-lived group, suggesting age selection.

For this clonotype: Its antigen is currently not known. No much larger clonotype is one base removed from it; base qualities were not supplied.

Systemically healthy Caucasian individuals from Russia, around 39 in total and aged roughly 6 to 90 years, were included as donors. Approximately 9.7 milliliters of peripheral blood were drawn from each donor into EDTA-treated Vacutainer tubes. Ficoll-Paque density-gradient centrifugation was used to isolate PBMCs, with at least 6.5 million per sample. Total RNA, at least 6 micrograms per sample, was extracted from PBMCs with Trizol reagent. The percentages of naive CD45RAhigh/CD27high T cells were determined by flow cytometry on a PBMC aliquot from every donor. The library was prepared using 5' RACE. Sequencing relied on an Illumina HiSeq 2500. A second roughly 6 to 11 cycle PCR used a sample-barcoded 5' primer and a J-beta primer mix. A unique molecular identifier was introduced onto each TCR beta cDNA molecule by a template-switch 5' adaptor carrying 12 random nucleotides. Each sample yielded at least 2.5 million CDR3-containing paired-end reads. All of the RNA was converted into first-strand cDNA using the Mint cDNA synthesis kit, with a TRBC-specific oligonucleotide serving as the primer. Following uracil-DNA glycosylase treatment, a first 18-cycle PCR with universal primers M1SS and BC2_uni_R was performed on all cDNA. In the source study's methods: For normalization, 1 million high-quality reads, each with a distinct molecular identifier, were randomly selected from each sample. Instead of being binned into consensus sequences, reads with shared molecular identifiers were discarded. MiTCR, run with a Q25 quality threshold and the strictest error-elimination algorithm, handled CDR3 identification, clonotype clustering and error correction. A nonparametric unseen species model with Euler transformation was used to estimate a lower bound on total TCR beta diversity. TCRdb reprocessed the public reads (quality trimming at Q25 with fastp, clone calling with MiXCR) and kept in-frame beta chains. Every distinct CDR3 protein forms one entry, paired with its most common genes and DNA. These V and J calls rely on TCRdb rather than the paper's analysis. The sample table contains about 1.6 million distinct CDR3 sequences; only one count was recorded for roughly 32% of them. Together, the top ten hold over 9% of the sample.

The germline V end is reduced by 6 bases and the J end by 9 bases; junction bases left unmatched: 13. The germline V gene (reference sequence) gives CDR1 as DFQATT and CDR2 as SNEGSKA. The CDR3, from cysteine to phenylalanine, totals 16 residues. Only the CDR3 DNA stays, 48 bases, in frame from base 1. This TCR derives from a woman aged 30 to 39 in good health. Recombination linked TRBV20-1 to TRBJ2-1; 14 central nucleotides agree with TRBD2. The sequencing input was blood. The CDR3 corresponds to CSANGLAGGGRGEQFF. DNA sequence: TGCAGTGCCAACGGACTAGCGGGAGGAGGTCGGGGTGAGCAGTTCTTC.